The rows below give T cell receptor beta chains drawn from one sample of a study of beta chain features in type 1 diabetes. Generated by immunoSEQ multiplex PCR, the TCRdb table keeps only in-frame clones and is missing some. The profile shows approximately 57,000 clones, roughly 52% of them singletons. The sequencing input was Tregs from blood. The receptors here all came from a woman in her thirties or forties with type 1 diabetes. Each CDR3 is given with its conserved first and last residue. Each record gives: D gene, V gene, clone size, CDR3 length, J gene, CDR3 DNA, CDR3 protein. D genes are given only for firm matches. The size entry is marked missing in some rows and otherwise reads once, few, many or a size class.

-	TRBV6-5	few	13	TRBJ1-2	TGTGCCAGCCGACGGGAGGAAGAATTAGGCTACACCTTC	CASRREEELGYTF
-	TRBV30	-	11	TRBJ2-7	TGTGCCTGGCGGACAAAGGGCGAGCAGTACTTC	CAWRTKGEQYF
TRBD1	TRBV5-5	-	16	TRBJ2-7	TGTGCCAGCAGCTTGTCCCAGGGACAGAGCTCCTACGAGCAGTACTTC	CASSLSQGQSSYEQYF
-	TRBV6-6	-	16	TRBJ2-1	TGTGCCAGCAGTCCACCCAGGGGGGAGTCCTACAATGAGCAGTTCTTC	CASSPPRGESYNEQFF
TRBD1	TRBV29-1	-	18	TRBJ2-5	TGCAGCGTTGGAGAAGGCTTCCGGGACAGGGGTTCGGGCGAGACCCAGTACTTC	CSVGEGFRDRGSGETQYF
TRBD2	TRBV18	-	17	TRBJ2-1	TGTGCCAGCTCACCAATTTATAAGGCTAGCGGGAGAGCTGAGCAGTTCTTC	CASSPIYKASGRAEQFF
TRBD1	TRBV6-6	-	14	TRBJ1-6	TGTGCCAGCATCTACAGGGGGCGGGATTCACCCCTCCACTTT	CASIYRGRDSPLHF
TRBD1	TRBV5-1	once	15	TRBJ2-1	TGCGCCAGCAGCTTCCGGACAGGGGCGGGCAATGAGCAGTTCTTC	CASSFRTGAGNEQFF
-	TRBV28	-	16	TRBJ2-5	TGTGCCAGCAGTTTCTCTGACAGCAAGTCCGAAGAGACCCAGTACTTC	CASSFSDSKSEETQYF
-	TRBV15	once	14	TRBJ2-7	TGTGCCACCAGCACCCGGGACACGTCCTACGAGCAGTACTTC	CATSTRDTSYEQYF
-	TRBV4-3	-	17	TRBJ1-1	TGCGCCAGCAGCCAAGAGCCCCCTCGGGGGGTCGTCACTGAAGCTTTCTTT	CASSQEPPRGVVTEAFF
-	TRBV5-1	few	14	TRBJ2-3	TGCGCCAGCAGAGCTGTTTCCGCGGAGGATACGCAGTATTTT	CASRAVSAEDTQYF
-	TRBV5-6	-	13	TRBJ1-2	TGTGCCAGCAGCTTGGGGACCAGGGATGGCTACACCTTC	CASSLGTRDGYTF
-	TRBV12-5	few	14	TRBJ1-1	TGTGCTAGTGGTTTGGGACAGTCCAACACTGAAGCTTTCTTT	CASGLGQSNTEAFF
TRBD2	TRBV7-6	few	19	TRBJ2-1	TGTGCCAGCAGCTTAGGGCCTCGACTAGCGGGGCCCTCCTACAATGAGCAGTTCTTC	CASSLGPRLAGPSYNEQFF
-	TRBV19	few	16	TRBJ1-1	TGTGCCAGTAGTATGGTCGTCGCGGGGGAGAACACTGAAGCTTTCTTT	CASSMVVAGENTEAFF
-	TRBV4-1	-	17	TRBJ1-5	TGCGCCAGCAGCCAAGATGAGGCGGGGGTAGGCAATCAGCCCCAGCATTTT	CASSQDEAGVGNQPQHF
-	TRBV6-1	-	12	TRBJ2-7	TGTGCCAGCAGTACCGACTCTTACGAGCAGTACTTC	CASSTDSYEQYF
-	TRBV30	few	12	TRBJ2-1	TGTGCCTGGACGACTAGTCAGATTGAGCAGTTCTTC	CAWTTSQIEQFF
TRBD1	TRBV29-1	few	14	TRBJ2-3	TGCAGCGCTCGGACAGGGAAAGGCACAGATACGCAGTATTTT	CSARTGKGTDTQYF
TRBD1	TRBV29-1	few	14	TRBJ1-1	TGCAGCGTCTATGGGGCAGGGGGGAACACTGAAGCTTTCTTT	CSVYGAGGNTEAFF
TRBD1	TRBV6-1	-	15	TRBJ2-7	TGTGCCAGCACCGAACAGGGGTTACCCCTGGAGGAGCAGTACTTC	CASTEQGLPLEEQYF
-	TRBV6-1	-	13	TRBJ1-2	TGTGCCAGCAGACTAGACGGTAGATATGGCTACACCTTC	CASRLDGRYGYTF
TRBD1	TRBV19	few	15	TRBJ1-1	TGTGCCAGTAGTCGTTTCCGGGACAGGTCCCTCGGAGCTTTCTTT	CASSRFRDRSLGAFF
-	TRBV2	few	11	TRBJ1-1	TGTGCCAGCATGTTCGGGACAGAAGCTTTCTTT	CASMFGTEAFF
TRBD1	TRBV27	-	14	TRBJ1-1	TGTGCCAGCATCCCGGACAGGGGGATGACTGAAGCTTTCTTT	CASIPDRGMTEAFF
TRBD1	TRBV9	-	15	TRBJ2-1	TGTGCCAGCAGCCCACCGGGACAGGGCTTGGGTGAGCAGTTCTTC	CASSPPGQGLGEQFF
-	TRBV7-2	-	13	TRBJ1-1	TGTGCCAGCAGCTTTGGGTCGGGCACTGAAGCTTTCTTT	CASSFGSGTEAFF
TRBD1	TRBV11-2	-	15	TRBJ2-2	TGTGCCAGCAGCTTAGGACAGGGGAACACCGGGGAGCTGTTTTTT	CASSLGQGNTGELFF
TRBD1	TRBV28	-	14	TRBJ2-7	TGTGCCAGCAGTCCCCAGGACAGGGAACACGAGCAGTACTTC	CASSPQDREHEQYF
TRBD1	TRBV4-2	-	15	TRBJ1-5	TGTGCCAGCAGCTTGGGACAGCTCCTGAATCAGCCCCAGCATTTT	CASSLGQLLNQPQHF
TRBD1	TRBV4-1	-	17	TRBJ1-5	TGCGCCAGCAGCCAAGAAGGGGACAGGGTCCGCAATCAGCCCCAGCATTTT	CASSQEGDRVRNQPQHF
-	TRBV5-1	-	14	TRBJ1-4	TGCGCCAGCAGCTTGGATCAAAGAGGGGAAAAACTGTTTTTT	CASSLDQRGEKLFF
-	TRBV4-1	-	16	TRBJ2-5	TGCGCCAGCAGCCCCCAACCGGGGGACCCATGGGAGACCCAGTACTTC	CASSPQPGDPWETQYF
-	TRBV6-1	-	13	TRBJ1-2	TGTGCCAGCAGTGAAACGGGGGAAGCTGGCTACACCTTC	CASSETGEAGYTF